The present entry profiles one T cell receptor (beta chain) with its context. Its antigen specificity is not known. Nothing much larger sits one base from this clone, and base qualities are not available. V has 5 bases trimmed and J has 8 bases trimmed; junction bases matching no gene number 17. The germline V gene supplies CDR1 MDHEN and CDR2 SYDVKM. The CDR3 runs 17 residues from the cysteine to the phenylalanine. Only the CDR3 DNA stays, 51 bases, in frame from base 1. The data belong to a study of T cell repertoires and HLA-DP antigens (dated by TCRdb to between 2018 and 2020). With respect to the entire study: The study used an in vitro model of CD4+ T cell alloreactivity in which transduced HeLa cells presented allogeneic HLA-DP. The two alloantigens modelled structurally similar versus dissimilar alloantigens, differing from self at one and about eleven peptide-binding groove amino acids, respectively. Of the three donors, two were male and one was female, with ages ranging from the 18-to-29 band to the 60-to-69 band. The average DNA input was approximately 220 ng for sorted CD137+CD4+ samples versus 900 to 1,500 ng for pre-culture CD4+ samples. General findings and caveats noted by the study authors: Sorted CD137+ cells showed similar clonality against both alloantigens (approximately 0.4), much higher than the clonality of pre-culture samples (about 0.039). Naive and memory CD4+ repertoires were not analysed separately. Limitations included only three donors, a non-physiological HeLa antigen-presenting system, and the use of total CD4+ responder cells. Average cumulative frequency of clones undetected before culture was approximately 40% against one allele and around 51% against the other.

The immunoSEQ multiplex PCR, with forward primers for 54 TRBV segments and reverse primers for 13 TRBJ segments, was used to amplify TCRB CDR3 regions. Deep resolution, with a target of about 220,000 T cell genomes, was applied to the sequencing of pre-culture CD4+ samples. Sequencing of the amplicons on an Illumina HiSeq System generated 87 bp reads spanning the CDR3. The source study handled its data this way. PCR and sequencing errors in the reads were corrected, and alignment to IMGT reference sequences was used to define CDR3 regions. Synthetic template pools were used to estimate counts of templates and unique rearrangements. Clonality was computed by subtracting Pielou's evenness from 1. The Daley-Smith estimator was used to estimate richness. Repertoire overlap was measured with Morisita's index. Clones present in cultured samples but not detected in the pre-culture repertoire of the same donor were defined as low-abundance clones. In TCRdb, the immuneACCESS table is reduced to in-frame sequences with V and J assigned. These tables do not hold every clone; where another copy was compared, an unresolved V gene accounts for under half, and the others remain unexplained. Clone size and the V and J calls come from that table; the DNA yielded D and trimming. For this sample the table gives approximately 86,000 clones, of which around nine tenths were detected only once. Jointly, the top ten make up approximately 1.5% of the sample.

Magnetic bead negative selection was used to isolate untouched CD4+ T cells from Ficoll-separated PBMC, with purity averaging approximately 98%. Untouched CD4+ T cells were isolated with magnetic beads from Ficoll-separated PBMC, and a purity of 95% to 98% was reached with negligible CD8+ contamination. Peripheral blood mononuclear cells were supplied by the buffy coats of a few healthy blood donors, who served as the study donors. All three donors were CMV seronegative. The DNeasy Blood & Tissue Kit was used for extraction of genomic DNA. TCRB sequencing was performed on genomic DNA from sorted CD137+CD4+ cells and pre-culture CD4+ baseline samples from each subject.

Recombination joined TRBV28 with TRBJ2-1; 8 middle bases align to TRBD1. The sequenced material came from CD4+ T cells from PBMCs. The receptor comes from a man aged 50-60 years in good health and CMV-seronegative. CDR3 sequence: CASSHEPGTGWRDEQFF. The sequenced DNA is TGTGCCAGCAGTCATGAACCAGGGACAGGATGGAGGGATGAGCAGTTCTTC.